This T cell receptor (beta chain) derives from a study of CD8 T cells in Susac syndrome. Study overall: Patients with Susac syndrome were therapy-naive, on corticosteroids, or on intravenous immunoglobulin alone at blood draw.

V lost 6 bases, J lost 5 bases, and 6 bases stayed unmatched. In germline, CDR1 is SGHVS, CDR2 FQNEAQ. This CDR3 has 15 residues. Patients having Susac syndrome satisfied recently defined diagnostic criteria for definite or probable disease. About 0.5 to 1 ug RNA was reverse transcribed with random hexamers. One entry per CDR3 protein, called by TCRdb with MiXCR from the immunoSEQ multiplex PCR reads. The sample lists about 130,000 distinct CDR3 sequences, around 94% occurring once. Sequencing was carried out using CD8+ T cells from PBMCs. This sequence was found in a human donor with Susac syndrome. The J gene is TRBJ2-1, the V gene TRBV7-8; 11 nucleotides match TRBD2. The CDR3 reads CASRKPGLADNEQFF. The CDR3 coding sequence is TGTGCCAGCAGAAAACCGGGACTAGCGGACAATGAGCAGTTCTTC.